The 29 T cell receptor beta chains given below trace back to one sample, sequenced in a study of identical twins. TCRdb processed the 5' RACE reads anew with MiXCR; each CDR3 protein has one entry. Of 520,000 or so distinct CDR3 sequences listed, 20% to 25% were seen once; the top ten hold around 1%. The same sample was also used in a study of T cells expressing NK-cell markers.

Specimen: CD4+ T cells sorted from blood. These receptors came from a woman in her late teens or twenties in good health.

The chain recombines TRBV7-3 with TRBJ2-2, with D tentatively TRBD2 (6 bases). The CDR3 extends over 14 amino acids. V dropped 1 base and J dropped 6 bases, with 9 bases sitting between them. Germline-derived CDR1 and CDR2 are SGHTA and FQGTGA. The CDR3 DNA sequence: TGTGCCAGCAGCTTAAGTACGGGGGCCGGGGAGCTGTTTTTT. It specifies CASSLSTGAGELFF.

This clonotype was observed a handful of times. The chain links TRBV11-2 to TRBJ1-2; D is unresolved. The length of the CDR3 is 13 residues. Germline-derived CDR1 and CDR2 are SGHAT and FQNNGV. Trimming pared 4 bases from V and 3 bases from J, leaving 9 bases between. In DNA, the CDR3 is TGTGCCAGCAGCTGGAGACTCGACTATGGCTACACCTTC. Its protein is CASSWRLDYGYTF.

This clonotype has more than one count but fewer than ten. V and J are TRBV7-9 and TRBJ1-2, with a tentative D call TRBD1 (5 bases). The germline CDR1 and CDR2 sequences are SEHNR and FQNEAQ (reference sequence). The length of the CDR3 is 15 residues. The germline V and J ends were trimmed by 4 bases and 2 bases, with 14 bases remaining between them. The CDR3 coding sequence is TGTGCCAGCAGCTCCCTTTCGGGGGGGAACTATGGCTACACCTTC. As protein: CASSSLSGGNYGYTF.

This chain links TRBV7-8 with TRBJ2-3; tentative D call: TRBD1 (5 bases). V was cut by 3 bases and J by 3 bases, with 13 bases left in between. The CDR3 is 15 residues long. Germline CDR1 reads SGHVS; CDR2 reads FQNEAQ. The CDR3 DNA is TGTGCCAGCAGCTTTCGGCAGGGATATACAGATACGCAGTATTTT. Protein sequence: CASSFRQGYTDTQYF.

This clonotype was seen a few times. The chain couples TRBV29-1 to TRBJ2-7; 8 nucleotides line up with TRBD1. The V gene end was trimmed by 0 bases and the J gene end by 6 bases; junction bases not matched to a gene: 7. Germline V gene sequence: CDR1 SQVTM, CDR2 ANQGSEA. The CDR3 length is 14 residues. The CDR3 bases are TGCAGCGTTGAAGAGGATCCAGGGGGCAGCGAGCAGTACTTC. Encoded protein: CSVEEDPGGSEQYF.

The table lists this clonotype with a few counts. The chain employs TRBV2 and TRBJ2-5; D remains ambiguous. Germline V gene sequence: CDR1 SNHLY, CDR2 FYNNEI. V was trimmed by 3 bases and J by 5 bases, leaving 10 bases between them. CDR3 size: 13 residues. The CDR3: CASSDIPPETQYF. DNA for the CDR3: TGTGCCAGCAGTGATATACCCCCGGAGACCCAGTACTTC.

This clonotype was found many times. The chain joins TRBV7-2 to TRBJ2-1; 7 bases line up with TRBD1. Trimming removed 5 bases from V and 3 bases from J; junction bases left unmatched: 7. CDR3 size: 15 residues. CDR1 and CDR2 (germline): SGHTA, FQGNSA. The CDR3 bases are TGTGCCAGCAGCCGTACCGGGACAGACTACAATGAGCAGTTCTTC. Translated, it gives CASSRTGTDYNEQFF.

Only a few counts were recorded for this clonotype. The chain recombines TRBV7-9 with TRBJ1-1, with D possibly matching TRBD1 (5 bases). Germline V gene lookup returns CDR1 SEHNR and CDR2 FQNEAQ (reference sequence). The CDR3 has 15 residues. Trimming stripped 1 base from V and 4 bases from J, with 13 bases between. CDR3 bases: TGTGCCAGCAGCTTAGGGGGGGGTTGGGTCACTGAAGCTTTCTTT. Amino acids: CASSLGGGWVTEAFF.

This clonotype was recorded a few times. The chain joins TRBV3-1 to TRBJ1-6; no reliable D call. CDR3 length equals 14 residues. Trimming stripped 1 base from V and 5 bases from J, with 6 bases between. Per the germline V gene, CDR1 is LGHDT and CDR2 is YNNKEL (reference sequence). The chain's CDR3 is CASSQVRNNSPLHF. CDR3 bases: TGTGCCAGCAGCCAAGTCCGGAATAATTCACCCCTCCACTTT. Complete variable domain (other parts from reference TRBV3-1 and TRBJ1-6): DTAVSQTPKYLVTQMGNDKSIKCEQNLGHDTMYWYKQDSKKFLKIMFSYNNKELIINETVPNRFSPKSPDKAHLNLHINSLELGDSAVYFCASSQVRNNSPLHFGNGTRLTVT.

This clonotype was recorded a few times. V gene TRBV6-1 combines with J gene TRBJ1-6, with D uncertain. V lost 4 bases, J lost 6 bases, and 16 bases lay in between. The CDR3 is made up of 16 amino acids. The germline gives CDR1 MNHNS, CDR2 SASEGT. The CDR3 DNA is TGTGCCAGCAGTGCGACGCGACCTGCCGGTAATTCACCCCTCCACTTT. Its protein is CASSATRPAGNSPLHF.

The rearrangement uses TRBV25-1 and TRBJ1-2; no clear D. The CDR3 has 12 amino acids. CDR1 is MGHDK, CDR2 SYGVNS, per germline. V was cut by 11 bases and J by 7 bases, with 17 bases left in between. For the CDR3, the DNA is TGTGCCTCATCGTTGGGCCCGGGTGGCTACACCTTC. Its translation: CASSLGPGGYTF.

This clonotype was counted a few times. The chain recombines TRBV20-1 with TRBJ2-3; a possible D gene is TRBD2 (5 bases). Trimming stripped 0 bases from V and 6 bases from J, with 16 bases between. This CDR3 comprises 15 residues. Looked up from germline, CDR1 is DFQATT and CDR2 is SNEGSKA (reference sequence). CDR3 loop: CSARDRSGAPDTQYF. CDR3 in DNA: TGCAGTGCTAGAGATCGGAGCGGAGCCCCCGATACGCAGTATTTT.

V usage is TRBV6-1 and J usage is TRBJ1-1; no clear D gene. The CDR3 length is 14 residues. Germline lookup yields CDR1 MNHNS and CDR2 SASEGT. Deletions cut 6 bases from V and 7 bases from J, with 18 bases between. As DNA, the CDR3 is TGTGCCAGCAGCCGCGGACGTCTAACCATTGAAGCTTTCTTT. It codes for CASSRGRLTIEAFF.

A few counts support this clonotype. This rearrangement joins TRBV2 to TRBJ1-1; no clear D gene. Between the trimmed V and J ends, which lost 5 bases and 1 base, there was a span of 5 bases. Per germline, CDR1 SNHLY and CDR2 FYNNEI. This CDR3 comprises 12 residues. This chain's CDR3 is CASSQSNTEAFF. CDR3 DNA: TGTGCCAGCAGTCAGTCGAACACTGAAGCTTTCTTT.

This clonotype occurred a few times. The genes are TRBV10-1 and TRBJ2-3, with D perhaps given as TRBD1 or TRBD2 (5 bases each). This CDR3 contains 14 residues. CDR1 is WNHNN and CDR2 is SYGVQD in the germline V gene (reference sequence). Trimming stripped 6 bases from V and 0 bases from J, with 10 bases between. The CDR3 loop reads CASRGPFSTDTQYF. DNA for the CDR3: TGCGCCAGCAGGGGACCTTTTAGCACAGATACGCAGTATTTT.

V is TRBV5-6 and J is TRBJ2-7; D might be TRBD1 (6 bases). The CDR3 totals 14 residues. Germline V gene lookup returns CDR1 SGHDT and CDR2 YYEEEE. Trimming took 6 bases from V and 4 from J, leaving 17 bases between them. The CDR3 loop reads CASTTGLGTYEQYF. For the CDR3, the DNA is TGTGCCAGCACCACAGGTCTAGGGACATACGAGCAGTACTTC.

This clonotype was seen only a few times. The chain couples TRBV5-1 to TRBJ2-7; D may be TRBD1 or TRBD2 (6 bases each). Germline V gene sequence: CDR1 SGHRS, CDR2 YFSETQ. Trimming cost V 7 bases and J 2 bases, with 13 bases left between them. The CDR3 runs to 13 residues. The CDR3 region has the DNA TGCGCCAGCCAATTGGGGGGCACCTACGAGCAGTACTTC. Protein sequence: CASQLGGTYEQYF.

The gene calls are TRBV3-1 and TRBJ2-1, with D possibly matching TRBD2 (6 bases). From germline, CDR1 is LGHDT and CDR2 YNNKEL (reference sequence). Trimming took off 2 bases at V and 5 bases at J, with 13 bases between the two ends. CDR3 length: 15 amino acids. CDR3 bases: TGTGCCAGCAGCCAAAGAGGCGGCGGGGACAATGAGCAGTTCTTC. It specifies CASSQRGGGDNEQFF.

This clonotype was detected a few times. The chain is built from TRBV20-1 and TRBJ1-2; D perhaps matches TRBD1 (5 bases). Trimming pared 0 bases from V and 8 bases from J, leaving 16 bases between. Germline CDR1 reads DFQATT; CDR2 reads SNEGSKA (reference sequence). The CDR3 extends over 14 amino acids. CDR3 residues: CSARDQWGLGGYTF. The DNA of the CDR3 is TGCAGTGCTAGAGATCAATGGGGGTTAGGGGGCTACACCTTC.

The chain combines TRBV20-1 with TRBJ2-1; D may be TRBD1 or TRBD2 (5 bases each). This CDR3 region has 15 residues. CDR1 is DFQATT, CDR2 SNEGSKA, per germline (reference sequence). V shed 3 bases and J shed 3 bases, with 15 bases lying between them. The CDR3, as DNA: TGCAGTGCTAGGACCTTCGGGACCAACTACAATGAGCAGTTCTTC. The encoded protein is CSARTFGTNYNEQFF.

The chain couples TRBV5-5 to TRBJ2-7; D is ambiguous. V dropped 4 bases and J dropped 4 bases, with 12 bases sitting between them. Germline lookup yields CDR1 SGHKS and CDR2 YYEKEE (reference sequence). The CDR3 covers 13 residues. The CDR3 loop reads CASSLPGIYEQYF. The CDR3, as DNA: TGTGCCAGCAGCCTCCCCGGAATATACGAGCAGTACTTC.

The chain recombines TRBV4-3 with TRBJ2-2, with D possibly being TRBD2 (6 bases). CDR1 and CDR2 from the germline V gene are LGHNA and YSLEER. The V and J ends lost 4 bases and 3 bases respectively, with 15 bases between them. The CDR3 loop spans 16 amino acids. The CDR3 protein is CASSPDGTPYTGELFF. The CDR3 coding sequence is TGCGCCAGCAGCCCGGACGGGACTCCATACACCGGGGAGCTGTTTTTT.

This clonotype has only a few counts. This rearrangement joins TRBV12-5 to TRBJ2-5; D unresolved. The CDR3 covers 12 residues. From germline, CDR1 is LGHNT and CDR2 FRNRAP. Deletions cut 6 bases from V and 1 base from J, with 6 bases between. CDR3 nucleotide sequence: TGTGCTAGTGGAGCAGTCCAAGAGACCCAGTACTTC. It codes for CASGAVQETQYF.

This chain links TRBV6-6 with TRBJ2-2; 8 bases are shared with TRBD2. The V and J ends lost 11 bases and 3 bases, in that order; junction bases with no gene match: 5. Germline V CDR1 and CDR2: MNHNY, SVGAGI (reference sequence). The CDR3 consists of 13 residues. This chain's CDR3 is CAASGGDTGELFF. CDR3 DNA sequence: TGTGCCGCTTCGGGAGGGGACACCGGGGAGCTGTTTTTT.

The chain employs TRBV12-3 or TRBV12-4 and TRBJ2-1, with 10 bases matching TRBD2. With 6 bases clipped from V and 10 bases from J, the junction kept 12 bases outside the gene matches. CDR3 size: 15 residues. The CDR3 nucleotides read TGTGCCAGCAGCCTAGGAGGGCTAGCGGGAGAGGAGCAGTTCTTC. This sequence encodes CASSLGGLAGEEQFF.

At least ten counts were recorded for this clonotype. DNA of the CDR3: TGCAGCGTTGAAGCTGTTACAGGGGGTCGAACTGAAGCTTTCTTT. This codes for CSVEAVTGGRTEAFF. The chain couples TRBV29-1 to TRBJ1-1, with TRBD1 identical over 8 bases. Germline lookup yields CDR1 SQVTM and CDR2 ANQGSEA. This CDR3 contains 15 residues. The V segment lost 1 base and the J segment 5 bases; nucleotides outside the gene matches: 9.

The V gene is TRBV5-1, the J gene TRBJ2-3; 8 nucleotides match TRBD2. The CDR3 runs to 17 residues. V shed 3 bases, J shed 4 bases, and the junction held 13 bases outside the gene matches. The germline V gene encodes CDR1 SGHRS and CDR2 YFSETQ. The CDR3 protein is CASSYWLGTRRSDTQYF. DNA of the CDR3: TGCGCCAGCAGCTATTGGCTTGGGACTAGGAGGTCAGATACGCAGTATTTT. Using reference TRBV5-1 and TRBJ2-3 for the parts outside the CDR3, the full variable domain is KAGVTQTPRYLIKTRGQQVTLSCSPISGHRSVSWYQQTPGQGLQFLFEYFSETQRNKGNFPGRFSGRQFSNSRSEMNVSTLELGDSALYLCASSYWLGTRRSDTQYFGPGTRLTVL.

The sample holds a few counts of this clonotype. The V and J genes are TRBV12-3 or TRBV12-4 and TRBJ1-1; unclear D gene. Trimming removed 3 bases at V and 1 base at J, with 9 bases between. The CDR3 has 14 residues. DNA for the CDR3: TGTGCCAGCAGTTTGATCGCTCCGAACACTGAAGCTTTCTTT. Translation gives CASSLIAPNTEAFF.

This clonotype has just one count. A much bigger clone sits one base away, suggesting this may be a read error. V usage is TRBV6-5 and J usage is TRBJ2-3; D remains ambiguous. This CDR3 has 11 residues. Germline CDR1 reads MNHEY; CDR2 reads SVGAGI. Between the trimmed V and J ends, which lost 0 bases and 7 bases, there was a span of 2 bases. CDR3: CASSYSYTQYF. The CDR3 DNA sequence: TGTGCCAGCAGTTACTCGTATACGCAGTATTTT.